This T cell receptor beta chain was found in a study of identical twins. This clonotype was picked up a small number of times. The antigen is unknown. Study results and limitations: Models underpredicted monozygotic twin sharing of out-of-frame TCR alpha. Insertions were reduced in abundant cord blood beta clonotypes but not in memory repertoires. The study found excess low generation probability among twin-shared out-of-frame alpha sequences.

TCRdb passed the 5' RACE reads through MiXCR, listing each CDR3 protein once. This repertoire shows about 890,000 distinct CDR3 sequences, over 9% found once; its top ten account for around 1.6%. This sample was also put to use in a study of yellow fever vaccine responses in identical twins. That work states: The authors reported partly convergent, partly personalized vaccine responses in identical twins.

This TCR came from a woman aged 18-29 years in good health. The specimen was PBMCs.

In DNA form, the CDR3 reads TGTGCCAGCAGCCCTCCCCCCGGGCATCGGGACTATGGCTACACCTTC. As protein: CASSPPPGHRDYGYTF. J is TRBJ1-2 and V is TRBV6-2 or TRBV6-3, with D uncertain. Germline CDR1 and CDR2: MNHEY and SVGEGT. Trimming pared 6 bases from V and 3 bases from J, leaving 20 bases between. The CDR3 spans 16 residues.